This TCR beta chain stems from a study of cytomegalovirus exposure and HLA in healthy donors. 13 Jbeta primers and 60 Vbeta primers were used for the PCR. Clones were sequenced by immunoSEQ multiplex PCR, and TCRdb holds only the in-frame ones, with some missing. The sample contains 100,000 to 150,000 clones, around 72% of which appear only once. This clone was seen a handful of times. Its cognate antigen is unknown. V was trimmed by 5 bases and J by 3 bases, leaving 16 bases between them. The CDR3 extends over 15 amino acids. Germline V CDR1 and CDR2: SEHNR, FQNEAQ (reference sequence). Study results and caveats: Presence/absence analyses rested on an assumption that sequencing depth was roughly uniform across donors.

The rearrangement joins TRBV7-9 to TRBJ2-5, with a weak D call TRBD1 (5 bases). The sequencing input was PBMCs. This clonotype was sampled from a woman aged 50 to 65 in good health and CMV-seropositive. The CDR3 DNA sequence: TGTGCCAGCAGCACCATCACAGGTGGGGAAGAGACCCAGTACTTC. It specifies CASSTITGGEETQYF. Complete variable domain (other parts from reference TRBV7-9 and TRBJ2-5): DTGVSQNPRHKITKRGQNVTFRCDPISEHNRLYWYRQTLGQGPEFLTYFQNEAQLEKSRLLSDRFSAERPKGSFSTLEIQRTEQGDSAMYLCASSTITGGEETQYFGPGTRLLVL.